These 18 T cell receptor beta chains originate from one sample sequenced in a study of shared T cell receptors in the human thymus. The method was immunoSEQ multiplex PCR; TCRdb's version includes in-frame clones alone and lacks a portion of them. This table has 500,000 to 750,000 clones, roughly 90% appearing once. In addition, the sample was reused for a study of human thymus T cells.

Material for sequencing was thymocytes. Receptors were obtained from a boy in the first two years of life with a congenital heart defect.

The chain has TRBV5-6 and TRBJ2-7; 7 bases match TRBD1. The length of the CDR3 is 14 residues. J gave up 5 bases and V 4 bases, and 9 bases lay outside the gene matches. Per germline, CDR1 SGHDT and CDR2 YYEEEE. The CDR3 coding sequence is TGTGCCAGCAGCCTGACAGGGATAGTTCACGAGCAGTACTTC. Translating gives CASSLTGIVHEQYF.

V and J are TRBV9 and TRBJ2-3; 8 bases are a match to TRBD2. The CDR3 runs to 18 residues. V gave up 0 bases and J gave up 1 base; unmatched junction bases: 10. Germline V gene sequence: CDR1 SGDLS, CDR2 YYNGEE. The CDR3: CASSVAPSRREGTDTQYF. CDR3 nucleotides: TGTGCCAGCAGCGTAGCTCCCTCTCGGCGGGAGGGCACAGATACGCAGTATTTT.

This chain links TRBV28 with TRBJ2-6, with 12 nucleotides matching TRBD2. Germline V gives CDR1 MDHEN, CDR2 SYDVKM. V was pared by 4 bases and J by 0 bases, with 4 bases of the junction left unmatched. The CDR3 has 18 amino acids. The CDR3 sequence is CASSSTGLAGSGANVLTF. In nucleotides, the CDR3 is TGTGCCAGCAGTTCAACGGGACTAGCGGGCTCTGGGGCCAACGTCCTGACTTTC.

The chain recombines TRBV11-3 with TRBJ2-1; the D gene is possibly TRBD2 (6 bases). Germline V gene data show CDR1 as SGHNT and CDR2 as YENEEA. The CDR3 has 18 residues. The ends were cut back, 2 bases at V and 5 bases at J, with 22 bases in the middle. The CDR3 sequence: CASSLPPRDSPPNNEQFF. CDR3 DNA: TGTGCCAGCAGCTTACCCCCCCGGGACTCCCCTCCAAACAATGAGCAGTTCTTC.

The V call is TRBV4-1, the J call TRBJ1-2, with 9 bases aligning to TRBD1. V was clipped by 0 bases and J by 2 bases; unmatched bases: 10. This CDR3 region has 18 residues. Germline-derived CDR1 and CDR2 are MGHRA and YSYEKL. Here the CDR3 DNA reads TGCGCCAGCAGCCAAGATCACTTTTACAGGGGGCCGAACTATGGCTACACCTTC. It translates to CASSQDHFYRGPNYGYTF.

In DNA form, the CDR3 reads TGTGCCAGCAGCTCACAGGGGGCGAGTCCTGAAAAACTGTTTTTT. Translating gives CASSSQGASPEKLFF. This rearrangement joins TRBV5-4 to TRBJ1-4; 9 bases match TRBD1. The CDR3 spans 15 residues. The V gene end was trimmed by 3 bases and the J gene end by 7 bases; junction bases not matched to a gene: 7. Germline-derived CDR1 and CDR2 are SGHNT and YYREEE (reference sequence).

The gene calls are TRBV27 and TRBJ2-5; 10 positions agree with TRBD2. V gave up 7 bases and J gave up 4 bases; unmatched junction bases: 15. This CDR3 spans 17 amino acids. From germline, CDR1 is MNHEY and CDR2 SMNVEV (reference sequence). CDR3 sequence reads: CASTPLAGRSLVETQYF. The CDR3 coding sequence is TGTGCCAGCACCCCACTAGCGGGACGATCTTTGGTAGAGACCCAGTACTTC.

The V gene is TRBV14, the J gene TRBJ2-2, with D perhaps matching TRBD2 (6 bases). From germline, CDR1 is SGHDN and CDR2 FVKESK. The CDR3 totals 15 residues. V was cut by 7 bases and J by 7 bases, with 19 bases left in between. The CDR3 DNA is TGTGCCAGCAAGGCGGCGGCTCGGGGGATCGGGGAGCTGTTTTTT. It is translated as CASKAAARGIGELFF.

In its sample, this clone was seen a few times. The chain has TRBV28 and TRBJ1-2; possible D gene TRBD1, 5 bases. The ends were cut back, 5 bases at V and 4 bases at J, with 11 bases in the middle. CDR1 and CDR2 (germline): MDHEN, SYDVKM. CDR3 length: 13 residues. The CDR3 loop reads CASSPDGGYGYTF. CDR3 bases: TGTGCCAGCAGTCCCGACGGGGGCTATGGCTACACCTTC.

The CDR3 DNA follows: TGTGCCAGCAGCTCATCCAGTGGTCCGAACACCGGGGAGCTGTTTTTT. It specifies CASSSSSGPNTGELFF. This sequence joins TRBV5-8 and TRBJ2-2; unclear D gene. The CDR3 length is 16 residues. Germline V CDR1 and CDR2: SGHTS, YDEGEE. The ends were cut back, 3 bases at V and 0 bases at J, with 12 bases in the middle.

This sequence joins TRBV30 and TRBJ2-5; D is possibly TRBD2 (6 bases). This CDR3 contains 16 residues. V was cut by 1 base and J by 0 bases, with 15 bases left in between. The germline V gene encodes CDR1 GTSNPN and CDR2 SVGIG (reference sequence). The chain's CDR3 is CAWSGMWEANQETQYF. CDR3 nucleotide sequence: TGTGCCTGGAGTGGAATGTGGGAGGCTAACCAAGAGACCCAGTACTTC.

DNA of the CDR3: TGTGCCAGCAGTGAAGAATCCAGGGCACCCTCGAACACTGAAGCTTTCTTT. As protein: CASSEESRAPSNTEAFF. The gene calls are TRBV6-1 and TRBJ1-1, with TRBD1 as a possible D gene (5 bases). V gave up 1 base and J gave up 1 base, with 16 bases separating them. CDR3 length: 17 amino acids. Germline values: CDR1 MNHNS, CDR2 SASEGT.

The chain joins TRBV12-5 to TRBJ2-7; 8 nucleotides line up with TRBD2. Germline CDR1 and CDR2: LGHNT and FRNRAP. The CDR3 sequence is 17 residues long. V was clipped by 3 bases and J by 2 bases; unmatched bases: 12. CDR3 amino acids: CASGLSPSGLGPYEQYF. In DNA, the CDR3 is TGTGCTAGTGGTTTAAGCCCCTCGGGACTAGGTCCCTACGAGCAGTACTTC. The complete variable domain, with remaining parts taken from reference TRBV12-5 and TRBJ2-7, reads DARVTQTPRHKVTEMGQEVTMRCQPILGHNTVFWYRQTMMQGLELLAYFRNRAPLDDSGMPKDRFSAEMPDATLATLKIQPSEPRDSAVYFCASGLSPSGLGPYEQYFGPGTRLTVT.

The chain couples TRBV19 to TRBJ1-2; 11 bases align to TRBD1. V was pared by 5 bases and J by 3 bases, with 2 bases of the junction left unmatched. Germline CDR1 and CDR2: LNHDA and SQIVND (reference sequence). This CDR3 spans 14 amino acids. Here the CDR3 DNA reads TGTGCCAGTAGTTGGACAGGGGGCGACTATGGCTACACCTTC. It yields the protein CASSWTGGDYGYTF.

The chain is built from TRBV28 and TRBJ2-7; D possibly corresponds to TRBD1 (6 bases). Trimming took off 7 bases at V and 4 bases at J, with 20 bases between the two ends. Germline V gives CDR1 MDHEN, CDR2 SYDVKM. The CDR3 totals 15 residues. In DNA form, the CDR3 reads TGTGCCAGCACCCACAGGGTGGCAGGGGCATACGAGCAGTACTTC. Amino acid sequence: CASTHRVAGAYEQYF.

This rearrangement joins TRBV4-3 to TRBJ2-1; the match to TRBD1 covers 7 bases. With 0 bases clipped from V and 1 base from J, the junction kept 6 bases outside the gene matches. CDR1 LGHNA and CDR2 YSLEER come from the germline V gene. The CDR3 totals 17 residues. CDR3 amino acids: CASSQDLGRGSYNEQFF. CDR3 DNA: TGCGCCAGCAGCCAAGATTTGGGCAGGGGGTCCTACAATGAGCAGTTCTTC.

Concerning this clone itself: Other DNA sequences in this sample translate to the same CDR3. The V gene is TRBV9, the J gene TRBJ1-3; 7 positions agree with TRBD1. The CDR3 sequence is 14 residues long. The V and J ends lost 0 bases and 3 bases, in that order; junction bases with no gene match: 0. Germline V lookup: CDR1 SGDLS, CDR2 YYNGEE. CDR3 DNA sequence: TGTGCCAGCAGCGTAGCAGGGGGTGGAAACACCATATATTTT. Translated, it gives CASSVAGGGNTIYF.

V is TRBV19 and J is TRBJ2-7, with D possibly matching TRBD1 (5 bases). Germline loops: CDR1 LNHDA, CDR2 SQIVND (reference sequence). The CDR3 covers 13 residues. With 4 bases removed from V and 1 base from J, the gap between germline ends came to 8 bases. This chain's CDR3 is CASSTRQSYEQYF. In DNA form, the CDR3 reads TGTGCCAGTAGTACGCGACAGTCCTACGAGCAGTACTTC.